This T cell receptor (beta chain) was recovered during a study of shared clonotypes between healthy human individuals. Study as a whole: The composition of the donors was a couple of women and a few men aged 18 to 49.

Positive CCR7 selection of CD45RO-negative cells yielded the naive CD8 cells, and terminally differentiated effector memory CD45RA+ cells were excluded. About this clone itself: Its antigen is as yet unknown.

Samples underwent the assay at deep level. In the authors' methods: Filtering of immunoSEQ junctional sequences could not match full-length read filtering. Repertoires were generated with immunoSEQ multiplex PCR, while TCRdb's copy carries only in-frame clones and drops some. Clone size and the V and J calls come from that table; the DNA yielded D and trimming. The repertoire consists of around 1.9 million clones, with 80% to 95% occurring once and the leading ten covering about 1.7%. CDR1 is SGHDT and CDR2 is YYEEEE in the germline V gene. This CDR3 spans 15 amino acids. The trim removed 4 bases at V and 3 bases at J, leaving 8 bases unmatched. Study results and limitations: A reduction in generation probabilities was seen for non-shared clonotypes relative to those shared by all four donors.

This receptor was identified in a man aged 18 to 35 in good health. Some clones in this sample may be carry-over from other donors' samples. This chain connects TRBV5-6 to TRBJ1-1; 8 bases are a match to TRBD1. Sequencing used naive CD8+ T cells from PBMCs. CDR3: CASSQTGVADTEAFF. The CDR3 DNA reads as TGTGCCAGCAGCCAGACAGGGGTTGCCGACACTGAAGCTTTCTTT.